A single sample is the source of the 25 T cell receptor beta chains below, sequenced in a study of blood T cell repertoires in COVID-19. The repertoire was sequenced with immunoSEQ multiplex PCR; TCRdb's copy has only in-frame clones and lacks some. The sample holds roughly 190,000 clones; 90% are singletons and the top ten take approximately 0.5%. The sequencing sample was made of peripheral blood. These receptors all come from a man aged 45-65 years with acute or convalescent COVID-19.

CDR3: CASSQEGRTSGYGYTF. CDR3 coding DNA: TGCGCCAGCAGCCAAGAGGGGAGGACCTCAGGCTATGGCTACACCTTC. J is TRBJ1-2 and V is TRBV4-1; D is unclear. The V gene's germline CDR1 is MGHRA and CDR2 YSYEKL. The V and J ends lost 0 bases and 4 bases respectively, with 15 bases between them. The CDR3 contains 16 residues.

The chain combines TRBV27 with TRBJ1-4; D remains unclear. This CDR3 spans 14 amino acids. With 6 bases removed from V and 3 bases from J, the gap between germline ends came to 11 bases. Germline-derived CDR1 and CDR2 are MNHEY and SMNVEV (reference sequence). The CDR3 sequence is CASSPLGPNEKLFF. In DNA, the CDR3 is TGTGCCAGCAGCCCCCTGGGCCCTAATGAAAAACTGTTTTTT.

This clone was counted a few times. The V and J genes are TRBV19 and TRBJ1-5; the match to TRBD1 covers 7 bases. CDR1 LNHDA and CDR2 SQIVND come from the germline V gene (reference sequence). This CDR3 comprises 15 residues. Unmatched junction bases numbered 8, after V lost 6 bases and J lost 3 bases. This CDR3 is CASSNLQGNNQPQHF. The DNA for the CDR3 is TGTGCCAGTAGCAACCTACAGGGGAACAATCAGCCCCAGCATTTT.

The chain combines TRBV9 with TRBJ1-2; possibly TRBD1 for D (6 bases). The V gene's germline CDR1 is SGDLS and CDR2 YYNGEE. Between the trimmed V and J ends, which lost 0 bases and 6 bases, there was a span of 9 bases. This CDR3 region has 13 residues. The CDR3 protein is CASSVGRGNGYTF. The CDR3 DNA is TGTGCCAGCAGCGTAGGCAGGGGAAATGGCTACACCTTC.

The genes are TRBV4-3 and TRBJ1-1; weak D call: TRBD1 (5 bases). V lost 4 bases to trimming and J lost 7 bases, with 13 bases between them. CDR3 length equals 13 residues. Germline V gives CDR1 LGHNA, CDR2 YSLEER. The CDR3 sequence is CASSPEGQDEAFF. The CDR3 DNA reads as TGCGCCAGCAGCCCGGAGGGGCAGGATGAAGCTTTCTTT.

The V and J genes are TRBV20-1 and TRBJ2-7; TRBD2 matches 10 bases. Germline CDR1 reads DFQATT; CDR2 reads SNEGSKA (reference sequence). The CDR3 is 14 residues long. The V gene end was trimmed by 3 bases and the J gene end by 4 bases; junction bases not matched to a gene: 6. The CDR3 region has the DNA TGCAGTGCTAGTGTGAGCGGGAGGGAGTACGAGCAGTACTTC. Its translation: CSASVSGREYEQYF.

DNA of the CDR3: TGTGCCAGCAGCGGCGATGCGGGGGCAGGAGAGCAGTACGTC. Translating gives CASSGDAGAGEQYV. The chain links TRBV7-8 to TRBJ2-7, with a possible D match to TRBD2 (7 bases). The V and J ends lost 5 bases and 7 bases respectively, with 18 bases between them. Germline V gene sequence: CDR1 SGHVS, CDR2 FQNEAQ. The CDR3 covers 14 residues.

This clone was recorded a few times. The chain combines TRBV19 with TRBJ1-4; TRBD1 might be the D (6 bases). V shed 8 bases and J shed 5 bases, with 15 bases lying between them. This CDR3 is 14 amino acids long. In germline, CDR1 is LNHDA, CDR2 SQIVND (reference sequence). In nucleotides, the CDR3 is TGTGCCAGTGGGGACAAAGGACGCAATGAAAAACTGTTTTTT. Its protein product is CASGDKGRNEKLFF.

V gene TRBV19 combines with J gene TRBJ1-3; 8 bases line up with TRBD1. J was trimmed by 0 bases and V by 10 bases; bases with no gene match: 11. The CDR3 is 16 residues long. CDR1 and CDR2 from the germline V gene are LNHDA and SQIVND (reference sequence). The CDR3: CATQRTGRASGNTIYF. CDR3 sequence (DNA): TGTGCCACTCAGCGGACAGGGAGGGCCTCTGGAAACACCATATATTTT. The complete variable domain, with remaining parts taken from reference TRBV19 and TRBJ1-3, reads DGGITQSPKYLFRKEGQNVTLSCEQNLNHDAMYWYRQDPGQGLRLIYYSQIVNDFQKGDIAEGYSVSREKKESFPLTVTSAQKNPTAFYLCATQRTGRASGNTIYFGEGSWLTVV.

V is TRBV2 and J is TRBJ1-4; TRBD1 is a possible D gene (6 bases). The CDR3 extends over 16 amino acids. Trimming pared 2 bases from V and 8 bases from J, leaving 18 bases between. The germline CDR1 and CDR2 sequences are SNHLY and FYNNEI. CDR3: CASSEQPFPGDEKLFF. CDR3 DNA sequence: TGTGCCAGCAGTGAACAGCCGTTCCCAGGGGACGAAAAACTGTTTTTT.

The CDR3 coding sequence is TGCGCCAGCAGCCAAGGAAGGAGCGGGGGCCCCCGAGAAGAGACCCAGTACTTC. Translation gives CASSQGRSGGPREETQYF. The chain uses TRBV4-1 and TRBJ2-5; 8 bases map to TRBD2. V lost 1 base and J lost 3; bases outside the gene matches: 13. The length of the CDR3 is 18 residues. Germline values: CDR1 MGHRA, CDR2 YSYEKL.

The chain recombines TRBV7-8 with TRBJ2-7; D gene uncertain. Germline V gene sequence: CDR1 SGHVS, CDR2 FQNEAQ. Trimming removed 1 base from V and 3 bases from J, with 7 bases in between. The CDR3 runs to 13 residues. This CDR3 reads CASSLVQFYEQYF. The CDR3 DNA is TGTGCCAGCAGCTTAGTTCAGTTCTACGAGCAGTACTTC.

The rearrangement links TRBV7-9 to TRBJ2-7, with a weak D call TRBD2 (7 bases). CDR1 SEHNR and CDR2 FQNEAQ come from the germline V gene (reference sequence). This CDR3 comprises 17 residues. V lost 2 bases to trimming and J lost 2 bases, with 19 bases between them. As DNA, the CDR3 is TGTGCCAGCAGCTTAAGGAAAGACAGGCGGGGGCCCTACGAGCAGTACTTC. The encoded protein is CASSLRKDRRGPYEQYF.

A few counts support this clone. The V and J genes are TRBV2 and TRBJ2-7; TRBD2 agrees at 7 bases. The V and J ends lost 6 bases and 5 bases, in that order; junction bases with no gene match: 10. The CDR3 spans 14 residues. Germline CDR1 reads SNHLY; CDR2 reads FYNNEI. The CDR3, as DNA: TGTGCCAGCAGCCCACGGAGCGGGATCAACGAGCAGTACTTC. It is translated as CASSPRSGINEQYF.

The CDR3 here is CASNYNTGELFF. DNA of the CDR3: TGTGCCAGTAACTACAACACCGGGGAGCTGTTTTTT. This chain links TRBV19 with TRBJ2-2; D not certain. The CDR3 is 12 amino acids. Per the germline V gene, CDR1 is LNHDA and CDR2 is SQIVND (reference sequence). Deletions cut 7 bases from V and 2 bases from J, with 5 bases between. The variable domain in full, with the rest retrieved from reference TRBV19 and TRBJ2-2, is DGGITQSPKYLFRKEGQNVTLSCEQNLNHDAMYWYRQDPGQGLRLIYYSQIVNDFQKGDIAEGYSVSREKKESFPLTVTSAQKNPTAFYLCASNYNTGELFFGEGSRLTVL.

V is TRBV14 and J is TRBJ2-5; 7 bases are a match to TRBD2. Germline V gene sequence: CDR1 SGHDN, CDR2 FVKESK. The CDR3 contains 15 residues. With V trimmed by 3 bases and J by 0 bases, 4 bases remained unmatched. The CDR3 loop reads CASSQGAGNQETQYF. In nucleotides, the CDR3 is TGTGCCAGCAGCCAGGGAGCGGGGAACCAAGAGACCCAGTACTTC.

There are a few counts of this clone. V and J are TRBV27 and TRBJ1-2; 8 bases map to TRBD1. The CDR3 is 14 amino acids. J lost 5 bases, V lost 5 bases, and 7 bases had no gene match. Germline lookup yields CDR1 MNHEY and CDR2 SMNVEV (reference sequence). DNA of the CDR3: TGTGCCAGCAGTACTCAGGGGGCGCGGTATGGCTACACCTTC. As protein: CASSTQGARYGYTF.

The chain is built from TRBV7-2 and TRBJ2-4, with TRBD2 as a possible D gene (6 bases). The V end lost 1 base, the J end lost 1 base, and 11 bases lay between the germline ends. CDR1 is SGHTA and CDR2 is FQGNSA in the germline V gene. The CDR3 totals 16 residues. The CDR3 DNA reads TGTGCCAGCAGCTTAGGGCCCGGGGGTGCCAAAAACATTCAGTACTTC. This translates into CASSLGPGGAKNIQYF.

The chain couples TRBV7-3 to TRBJ1-4; 7 bases align to TRBD1. Unmatched junction bases numbered 11, after V lost 5 bases and J lost 8 bases. The CDR3 contains 15 residues. CDR1 is SGHTA and CDR2 is FQGTGA in the germline V gene. The CDR3 DNA reads TGTGCCAGCAGCCCCCTTCGACAGGGCGACGAAAAACTGTTTTTT. Translated: CASSPLRQGDEKLFF.

The chain is built from TRBV24-1 and TRBJ1-1; 7 bases agree with TRBD1. This CDR3 spans 15 amino acids. The V gene end was trimmed by 3 bases and the J gene end by 4 bases; junction bases not matched to a gene: 7. Looked up from germline, CDR1 is KGHDR and CDR2 is SFDVKD. CDR3: CATSDATGAGTEAFF. As DNA, the CDR3 is TGTGCCACCAGTGATGCAACAGGGGCAGGCACTGAAGCTTTCTTT.

The rearrangement uses TRBV28 and TRBJ2-6; 11 positions match TRBD1. V lost 6 bases and J lost 4; bases outside the gene matches: 11. The CDR3 consists of 18 residues. In germline, CDR1 is MDHEN, CDR2 SYDVKM. CDR3 region: CASSKGTGGRVGANVLTF. CDR3 in DNA: TGTGCCAGCAGCAAAGGGACAGGGGGTAGAGTAGGGGCCAACGTCCTGACTTTC.

This clone was picked up one time. CDR3 in amino acids: CASSPVLGRSDTQYF. In DNA form, the CDR3 reads TGTGCCAGCTCACCAGTTCTAGGAAGGAGTGATACGCAGTATTTT. The V and J genes are TRBV18 and TRBJ2-3; D not resolved. The V gene lost 2 bases and the J gene lost 6 bases, with 15 bases spanning the gap. The CDR3 spans 15 residues. CDR1 and CDR2 from the germline V gene are KGHSH and LQKENI.

In DNA, the CDR3 is TGTGCCACCAGCGGGACAGGGGGACAAGAGACCCAGTACTTC. This sequence encodes CATSGTGGQETQYF. The J gene is TRBJ2-5, the V gene TRBV15; the match to TRBD1 covers 11 bases. The CDR3 loop spans 14 amino acids. CDR1 and CDR2 (germline): LNHNV, YYDKDF (reference sequence). V lost 5 bases and J lost 2; bases outside the gene matches: 1.

The chain employs TRBV10-2 and TRBJ2-1; D gene unclear. Germline values: CDR1 WSHSY, CDR2 SAAADI. This CDR3 contains 11 residues. V lost 0 bases and J 10 bases, leaving 4 bases between the germline ends. The CDR3: CASSESREQFF. CDR3 nucleotide sequence: TGCGCCAGCAGTGAGTCGAGGGAGCAGTTCTTC.

V usage is TRBV5-4 and J usage is TRBJ2-7; 7 nucleotides agree with TRBD1. The length of the CDR3 is 16 residues. V lost 0 bases, J lost 6 bases, and 12 bases stayed unmatched. Per germline, CDR1 SGHNT and CDR2 YYREEE (reference sequence). CDR3 protein: CASSLGPTGHLGEQYF. The CDR3 nucleotides are TGTGCCAGCAGCTTGGGGCCGACAGGGCATTTAGGCGAGCAGTACTTC.